These 5 T cell receptor beta chains share one sample of origin, sequenced in a study of graft-versus-host responses after intestinal transplantation (dated by TCRdb to about 2021). The library relied on the immunoSEQ multiplex PCR assay. TCRdb took this table from immuneACCESS and kept in-frame rearrangements with V and J called. Such tables lack part of the clones; where checked against another copy, unresolved V genes explain under half of the gap, and the rest is unexplained. For this sample the table gives 15,000 or so clones, of which 70% to 85% were detected only once. Around 3% of the sample is taken by the ten largest. To isolate intraepithelial and lamina propria lymphocytes from graft specimens, dithiothreitol, EDTA incubations and collagenase D digestion were used. Here the sequenced sample was ileum tissue, taken 14 days after transplant. The origin of the receptors is a human patient who received an intestinal transplant, so some T cells may come from the graft donor.

V is TRBV6-1 and J is TRBJ1-2; tentatively, D is TRBD1 (5 bases). Germline values: CDR1 MNHNS, CDR2 SASEGT. The length of the CDR3 is 13 residues. The V and J ends lost 5 bases and 8 bases respectively, with 15 bases between them. CDR3 in DNA: TGTGCCAGCAGTCCCCAGGGCGGGGGGGGCTACACCTTC. This encodes CASSPQGGGGYTF.

The chain joins TRBV18 to TRBJ1-6, with D possibly being TRBD1 (5 bases). CDR1 is KGHSH, CDR2 LQKENI, per germline. V dropped 0 bases and J dropped 8 bases, with 11 bases sitting between them. This CDR3 comprises 15 residues. The CDR3 DNA is TGTGCCAGCTCACCACCGGGGGGTAGGCATTCACCCCTCCACTTT. This codes for CASSPPGGRHSPLHF.

The genes are TRBV6-6 and TRBJ1-2; TRBD1 aligns across 7 bases. After removal of 10 bases from V and 2 bases from J, the junction contained 13 bases not matched to a gene. Germline V gene sequence: CDR1 MNHNY, CDR2 SVGAGI (reference sequence). The CDR3 spans 15 residues. The CDR3 spells CATIETGRVNYGYTF. The CDR3 DNA reads TGTGCCACCATAGAGACAGGGAGGGTGAACTATGGCTACACCTTC.

The rearrangement uses TRBV5-1 and TRBJ2-3; TRBD1 aligns across 7 bases. Unmatched junction bases numbered 5, after V lost 0 bases and J lost 1 base. Germline CDR1 reads SGHRS; CDR2 reads YFSETQ. The CDR3 spans 16 residues. The CDR3 is CASSLDPGTGTDTQYF. The CDR3, as DNA: TGCGCCAGCAGCTTGGACCCCGGGACAGGCACAGATACGCAGTATTTT.

For the CDR3, the DNA is TGTGCCAGTCAAACCTCTCCGGGACACAAGTACTCTGGGGCCAACGTCCTGACTTTC. Amino acid sequence: CASQTSPGHKYSGANVLTF. The J gene is TRBJ2-6, the V gene TRBV28, with a possible D match to TRBD1 (6 bases). Trimming pared 9 bases from V and 0 bases from J, leaving 24 bases between. The germline CDR1 and CDR2 sequences are MDHEN and SYDVKM. The CDR3 loop spans 19 amino acids. The whole variable domain, remainder taken from reference TRBV28 and TRBJ2-6, is DVKVTQSSRYLVKRTGEKVFLECVQDMDHENMFWYRQDPGLGLRLIYFSYDVKMKEKGDIPEGYSVSREKKERFSLILESASTNQTSMYLCASQTSPGHKYSGANVLTFGAGSRLTVL.